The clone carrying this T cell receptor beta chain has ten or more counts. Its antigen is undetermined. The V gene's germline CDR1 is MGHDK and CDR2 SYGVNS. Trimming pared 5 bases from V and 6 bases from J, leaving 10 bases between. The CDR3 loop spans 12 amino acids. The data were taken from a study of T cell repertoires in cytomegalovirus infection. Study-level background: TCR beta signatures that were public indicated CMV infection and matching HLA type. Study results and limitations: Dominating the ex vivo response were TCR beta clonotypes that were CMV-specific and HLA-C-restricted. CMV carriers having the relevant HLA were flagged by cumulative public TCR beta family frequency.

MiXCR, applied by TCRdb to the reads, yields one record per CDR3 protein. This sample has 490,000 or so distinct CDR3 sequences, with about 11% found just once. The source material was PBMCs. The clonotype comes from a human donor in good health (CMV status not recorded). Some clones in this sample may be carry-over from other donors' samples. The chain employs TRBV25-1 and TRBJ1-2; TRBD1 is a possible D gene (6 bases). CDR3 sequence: CASSWTADGYTF. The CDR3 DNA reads TGTGCCAGCAGTTGGACAGCTGATGGCTACACCTTC.